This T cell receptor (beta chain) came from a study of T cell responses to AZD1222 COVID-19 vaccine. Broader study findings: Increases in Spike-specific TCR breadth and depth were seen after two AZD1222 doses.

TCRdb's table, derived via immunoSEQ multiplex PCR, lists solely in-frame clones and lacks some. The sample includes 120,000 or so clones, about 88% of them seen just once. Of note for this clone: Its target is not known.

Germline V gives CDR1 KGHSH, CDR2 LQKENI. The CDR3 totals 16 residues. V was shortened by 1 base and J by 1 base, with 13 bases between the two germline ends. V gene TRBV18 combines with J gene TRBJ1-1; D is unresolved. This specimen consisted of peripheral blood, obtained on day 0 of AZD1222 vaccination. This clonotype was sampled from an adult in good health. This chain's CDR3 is CASSPRTTLGNTEAFF. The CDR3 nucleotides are TGTGCCAGCTCACCACGGACTACCCTTGGGAACACTGAAGCTTTCTTT.